These 6 T cell receptor beta chains originate from one sample sequenced in a study of CXCR3-negative and CXCR3-positive naive CD8 T cells. In preparing the TRB cDNA libraries, 5' RACE with UMI labels was used. Reprocessing the 5' RACE reads, TCRdb reports a single entry for every CDR3 protein and omits DNA. The sample data list tens of thousands of distinct CDR3 sequences. The sequenced material came from naive CXCR3- CD8+ T cells from blood. The subset: CD45RO-CCR7+CD27+CD95- naive CD8+ T cells lacking CXCR3 (TNR3-). All receptors derive from a human donor in good health. Some clones in this sample may be carry-over from other donors' samples.

The chain joins TRBV29-1 to TRBJ2-2. The germline V gene has CDR1 SQVTM and CDR2 ANQGSEA. The CDR3 is 11 residues long. The CDR3 here is CSVDSAGELFF.

The CDR3 loop is CAVRDRAHGYTF. The rearrangement joins TRBV10-3 to TRBJ1-2; there is no DNA to check the TCRdb D call of TRBD1. The length of the CDR3 is 12 residues. CDR1 is ENHRY, CDR2 SYGVKD, per germline.

The chain joins TRBV12-3 or TRBV12-4 to TRBJ2-1; TCRdb indicates TRBD2, and absent DNA this call remains unverified. The length of the CDR3 is 14 residues. The CDR3: CASSLGSGSNEQFF.

V and J are TRBV29-1 and TRBJ2-3; without DNA, the TCRdb call of TRBD2 cannot be checked. The V gene's germline CDR1 is SQVTM and CDR2 ANQGSEA. The CDR3 covers 15 residues. The CDR3 region is CSVYRSGGATDTQYF.

The rearrangement links TRBV25-1 to TRBJ2-1; TCRdb reports TRBD2, a call that lacks DNA to check it against. The CDR3 has 16 residues. Per the germline V gene, CDR1 is MGHDK and CDR2 is SYGVNS. CDR3 residues: CASSEAGTSVSMRQFF.

The chain links TRBV20-1 to TRBJ2-1; TCRdb picks TRBD2, but there is no DNA to check that call. This CDR3 region has 15 residues. Germline V gene sequence: CDR1 DFQATT, CDR2 SNEGSKA (reference sequence). The CDR3 sequence: CSASLGTSKGNEQFF.